The 9 T cell receptor beta chains reported below all come from one sample, sequenced in a study of blood T cell repertoires in COVID-19. Profiled with immunoSEQ multiplex PCR; TCRdb holds only in-frame clones, not every one. The sample holds tens of thousands of clones, almost 85% seen once. Source material: peripheral blood. Receptors originate from a human donor in a cohort sampled during active COVID-19.

There are a few counts of this clone. The CDR3 reads CASSLTGTGYGYTF. The CDR3 DNA sequence: TGTGCCAGCAGCCTCACCGGGACAGGGTATGGCTACACCTTC. The J gene is TRBJ1-2, the V gene TRBV13; 9 positions agree with TRBD1. Germline V CDR1 and CDR2: PRHDT, FYEKMQ (reference sequence). The CDR3 has 14 residues. The V and J ends lost 5 bases and 5 bases, in that order; junction bases with no gene match: 6.

This chain connects TRBV7-2 to TRBJ1-5; 9 bases are a match to TRBD1. This CDR3 region has 16 residues. J lost 6 bases, V lost 0 bases, and 6 bases had no gene match. Germline V gene data show CDR1 as SGHTA and CDR2 as FQGNSA. The CDR3 here is CASSLARGQGGQPQHF. Written as DNA, the CDR3 is TGTGCCAGCAGCTTAGCGCGGGGACAGGGCGGTCAGCCCCAGCATTTT.

V is TRBV7-2 and J is TRBJ2-1; TRBD2 might be the D (5 bases). Trimming took 4 bases from V and 0 from J, leaving 13 bases between them. This CDR3 is built from 16 residues. The germline gives CDR1 SGHTA, CDR2 FQGNSA. The CDR3 loop reads CASSSRTGSSYNEQFF. The CDR3 region has the DNA TGTGCCAGCAGCTCCAGGACGGGGAGCTCCTACAATGAGCAGTTCTTC.

This chain links TRBV5-1 with TRBJ2-5; possibly TRBD2 for D (5 bases). The CDR3 has 13 residues. The V gene lost 4 bases and the J gene lost 5 bases, with 12 bases spanning the gap. Germline-derived CDR1 and CDR2 are SGHRS and YFSETQ. CDR3: CASSMLAGETQYF. CDR3 nucleotides: TGCGCCAGCAGCATGCTAGCCGGGGAGACCCAGTACTTC.

V usage is TRBV7-2 and J usage is TRBJ2-7; TRBD2 agrees at 8 bases. The CDR3 has 14 amino acids. CDR1 and CDR2 (germline): SGHTA, FQGNSA. After removal of 5 bases from V and 3 bases from J, the junction contained 6 bases not matched to a gene. The DNA for the CDR3 is TGTGCCAGCAGCCCACTAGCGGCGATCTACGAGCAGTACTTC. Its protein product is CASSPLAAIYEQYF.

The chain uses TRBV6-1 and TRBJ1-3; D may be TRBD1 (5 bases). CDR1 and CDR2 from the germline V gene are MNHNS and SASEGT. Trimming removed 0 bases from V and 4 bases from J, with 13 bases in between. The CDR3 covers 16 residues. The CDR3 here is CASSEARYRGGNTIYF. The CDR3, as DNA: TGTGCCAGCAGTGAAGCACGGTATAGGGGCGGAAACACCATATATTTT.

The chain links TRBV13 to TRBJ1-3; weak D call: TRBD1 (6 bases). CDR1 is PRHDT, CDR2 FYEKMQ, per germline (reference sequence). The CDR3 has 16 amino acids. The germline V and J ends were trimmed by 5 bases and 7 bases, with 21 bases remaining between them. CDR3 sequence reads: CASSGTTGARGNTIYF. CDR3 DNA sequence: TGTGCCAGCAGCGGAACGACAGGCGCTAGAGGGAACACCATATATTTT.

V and J are TRBV5-5 and TRBJ1-3, with 7 bases identical to TRBD1. Per the germline V gene, CDR1 is SGHKS and CDR2 is YYEKEE (reference sequence). Trimming at V came to 4 bases and at J to 0 bases, leaving 10 bases not matched to a gene. This CDR3 has 17 residues. The CDR3 here is CASSPSGQTFSGNTIYF. CDR3 bases: TGTGCCAGCAGCCCATCGGGACAGACGTTCTCTGGAAACACCATATATTTT.

The chain couples TRBV5-1 to TRBJ2-5, with D tentatively TRBD1 (6 bases). Germline-derived CDR1 and CDR2 are SGHRS and YFSETQ. This CDR3 contains 14 residues. The germline V and J ends were trimmed by 4 bases and 4 bases, with 14 bases remaining between them. CDR3 sequence reads: CASSTQDRAETQYF. The DNA for the CDR3 is TGCGCCAGCAGCACCCAGGACAGAGCAGAGACCCAGTACTTC. Supplemented by reference TRBV5-1 and TRBJ2-5, the full variable domain reads KAGVTQTPRYLIKTRGQQVTLSCSPISGHRSVSWYQQTPGQGLQFLFEYFSETQRNKGNFPGRFSGRQFSNSRSEMNVSTLELGDSALYLCASSTQDRAETQYFGPGTRLLVL.